This T cell receptor (beta chain) was profiled in a study of spatial heterogeneity in lung cancer. Across the whole study: Correlation of TCR transcript counts in tumor regions with a T cell module score from matched bulk RNA-seq was strong. Mean representation of each unique TCR and UMI combination in the raw reads exceeded ten occurrences.

Whole-study findings and limits: Counts of expanded alpha and beta TCRs within tumors tracked the tumor nonsynonymous mutation count.

This CDR3 contains 16 residues. Trimming took off 6 bases at V and 3 bases at J, with 20 bases between the two ends. Germline-derived CDR1 and CDR2 are SGHAT and FQNNGV. On each TCR cDNA molecule, a unique molecular identifier was present. TCRdb re-called the 5' RACE reads with MiXCR, one entry per CDR3 protein. In the table there are over 2,000 distinct CDR3 sequences, more than 2% of which are singletons. By sample fraction, this clonotype is medium-sized (0.01 to 0.1%). What it recognizes is unknown. Time point noted: sample taken at primary tumor resection. Researchers sequenced whole RNA taken from tumor, nontumor lung or frozen PBMC without sorting.

This specimen consisted of lung tumor tissue, obtained at surgery. The rearrangement uses TRBV11-2 and TRBJ1-1; a possible D gene is TRBD1 (5 bases). The clonotype originates from a male donor with early-stage non-small cell lung cancer. DNA of the CDR3: TGTGCCAGCAGAGCCCCCCCGCCGGGGGGGTACACTGAAGCTTTCTTT. Encoded protein: CASRAPPPGGYTEAFF.